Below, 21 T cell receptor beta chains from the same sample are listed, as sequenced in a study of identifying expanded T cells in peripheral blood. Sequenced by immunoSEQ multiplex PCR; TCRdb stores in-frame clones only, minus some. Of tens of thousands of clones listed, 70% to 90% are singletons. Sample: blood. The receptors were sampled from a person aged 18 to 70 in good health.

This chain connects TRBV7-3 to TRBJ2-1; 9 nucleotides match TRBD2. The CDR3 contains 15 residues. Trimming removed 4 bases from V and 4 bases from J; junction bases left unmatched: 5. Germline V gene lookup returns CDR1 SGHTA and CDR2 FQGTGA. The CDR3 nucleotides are TGTGCCAGCAGCTCCATAGCGGGAGTATACAATGAGCAGTTCTTC. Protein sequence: CASSSIAGVYNEQFF.

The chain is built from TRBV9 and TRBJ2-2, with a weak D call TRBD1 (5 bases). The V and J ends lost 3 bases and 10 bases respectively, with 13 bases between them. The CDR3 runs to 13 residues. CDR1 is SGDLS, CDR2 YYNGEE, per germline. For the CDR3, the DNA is TGTGCCAGCAGCGGACAGACGAGTCCGGAGCTGTTTTTT. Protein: CASSGQTSPELFF.

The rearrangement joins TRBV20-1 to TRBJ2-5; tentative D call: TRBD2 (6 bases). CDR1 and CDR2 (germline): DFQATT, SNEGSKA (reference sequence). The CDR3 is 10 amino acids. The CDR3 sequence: CRRLGETQYF. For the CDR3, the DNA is TGCAGAAGACTAGGGGAGACCCAGTACTTC.

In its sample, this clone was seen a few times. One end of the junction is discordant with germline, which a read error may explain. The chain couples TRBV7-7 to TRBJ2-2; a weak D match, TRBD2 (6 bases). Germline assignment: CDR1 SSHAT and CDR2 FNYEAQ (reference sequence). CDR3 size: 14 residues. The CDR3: CASSLGSGTGELFF. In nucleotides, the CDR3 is TGTGCTAGCAGCTTGGGTAGCGGTACCGGGGAGCTGTTTTTT.

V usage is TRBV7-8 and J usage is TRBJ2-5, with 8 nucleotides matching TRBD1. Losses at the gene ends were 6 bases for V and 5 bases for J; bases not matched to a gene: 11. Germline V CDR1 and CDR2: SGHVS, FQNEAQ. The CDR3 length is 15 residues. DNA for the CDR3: TGTGCCAGCAGGGGGGATGGACAGGGCAGCGAGACCCAGTACTTC. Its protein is CASRGDGQGSETQYF.

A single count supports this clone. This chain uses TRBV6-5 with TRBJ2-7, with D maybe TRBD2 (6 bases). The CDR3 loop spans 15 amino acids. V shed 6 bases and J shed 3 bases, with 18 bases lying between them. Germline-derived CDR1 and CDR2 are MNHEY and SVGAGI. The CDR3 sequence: CASSPRLVAFYEQYF. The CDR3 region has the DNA TGTGCCAGCAGCCCACGACTAGTCGCCTTCTACGAGCAGTACTTC.

The CDR3 spells CASSQGPTGAGNTIYF. The CDR3 coding sequence is TGCGCCAGCAGCCAAGGCCCGACAGGGGCTGGAAACACCATATATTTT. The chain joins TRBV4-3 to TRBJ1-3; 8 bases fit TRBD1. V lost 1 base to trimming and J lost 2 bases; unmatched junction nucleotides: 4. The CDR3 sequence is 16 residues long. Germline V CDR1 and CDR2: LGHNA, YSLEER.

The CDR3 sequence is CASSLLGNTEAFF. The CDR3 coding sequence is TGTGCCAGCAGCTTGTTGGGGAACACTGAAGCTTTCTTT. V usage is TRBV5-4 and J usage is TRBJ1-1; D gene ambiguous. The V end lost 1 base, the J end lost 1 base, and 5 bases lay between the germline ends. The CDR3 contains 13 residues. The germline CDR1 and CDR2 sequences are SGHNT and YYREEE (reference sequence). Drawing the rest from reference TRBV5-4 and TRBJ1-1, the complete variable domain is ETGVTQSPTHLIKTRGQQVTLRCSSQSGHNTVSWYQQALGQGPQFIFQYYREEENGRGNFPPRFSGLQFPNYSSELNVNALELDDSALYLCASSLLGNTEAFFGQGTRLTVV.

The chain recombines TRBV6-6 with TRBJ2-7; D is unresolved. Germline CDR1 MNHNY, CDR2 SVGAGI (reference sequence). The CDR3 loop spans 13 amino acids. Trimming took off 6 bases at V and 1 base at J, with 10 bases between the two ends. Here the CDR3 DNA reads TGTGCCAGCAGCGTCGGAGCGTCCTACGAGCAGTACTTC. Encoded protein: CASSVGASYEQYF.

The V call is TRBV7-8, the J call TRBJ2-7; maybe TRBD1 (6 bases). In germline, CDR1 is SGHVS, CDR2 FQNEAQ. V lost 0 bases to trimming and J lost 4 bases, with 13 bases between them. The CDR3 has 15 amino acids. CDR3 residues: CASSLAGGGTYEQYF. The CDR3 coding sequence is TGTGCCAGCAGCTTAGCAGGGGGTGGCACTTACGAGCAGTACTTC.

For the CDR3, the DNA is TGTGCCAGCAGCGTAGACGGGGGGCGATATGGCTACACCTTC. Translation: CASSVDGGRYGYTF. The chain uses TRBV9 and TRBJ1-2, with D tentatively TRBD1 (6 bases). The germline V and J ends were trimmed by 0 bases and 5 bases, with 11 bases remaining between them. The CDR3 totals 14 residues. The germline CDR1 and CDR2 sequences are SGDLS and YYNGEE. Looking up the rest from reference TRBV9 and TRBJ1-2 gives the full variable domain: DSGVTQTPKHLITATGQRVTLRCSPRSGDLSVYWYQQSLDQGLQFLIQYYNGEERAKGNILERFSAQQFPDLHSELNLSSLELGDSALYFCASSVDGGRYGYTFGSGTRLTVV.

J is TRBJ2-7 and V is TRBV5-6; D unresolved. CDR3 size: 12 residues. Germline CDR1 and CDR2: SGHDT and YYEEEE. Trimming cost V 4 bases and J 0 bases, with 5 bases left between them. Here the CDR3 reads CASSASSYEQYF. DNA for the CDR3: TGTGCCAGCAGCGCGAGCTCCTACGAGCAGTACTTC.

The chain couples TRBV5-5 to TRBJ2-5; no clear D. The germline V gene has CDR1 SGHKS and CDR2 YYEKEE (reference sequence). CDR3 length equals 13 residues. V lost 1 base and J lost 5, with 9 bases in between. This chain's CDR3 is CASSLLTVETQYF. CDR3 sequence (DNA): TGTGCCAGCAGCTTGTTGACCGTTGAGACCCAGTACTTC.

The DNA for the CDR3 is TGTGCCAGCACCCACGGCGACGGTAGCTATGGCTACACCTTC. Its translation: CASTHGDGSYGYTF. This chain uses TRBV7-9 with TRBJ1-2; D gene unclear. V was cut by 7 bases and J by 4 bases, with 16 bases left in between. Germline CDR1 and CDR2: SEHNR and FQNEAQ (reference sequence). The CDR3 length is 14 residues.

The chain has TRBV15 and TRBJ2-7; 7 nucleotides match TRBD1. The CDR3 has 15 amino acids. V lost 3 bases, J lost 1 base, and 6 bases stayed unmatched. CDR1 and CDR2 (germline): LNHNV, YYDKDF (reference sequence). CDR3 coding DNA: TGTGCCACCAGCAGCGGTCGGGACAGTTCCTACGAGCAGTACTTC. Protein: CATSSGRDSSYEQYF.

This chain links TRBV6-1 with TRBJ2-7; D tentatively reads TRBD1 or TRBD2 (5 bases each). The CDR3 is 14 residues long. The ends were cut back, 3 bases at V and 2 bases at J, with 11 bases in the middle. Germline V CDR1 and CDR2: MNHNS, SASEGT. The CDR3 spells CASSEGPQTYEQYF. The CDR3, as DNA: TGTGCCAGCAGTGAGGGACCGCAAACCTACGAGCAGTACTTC.

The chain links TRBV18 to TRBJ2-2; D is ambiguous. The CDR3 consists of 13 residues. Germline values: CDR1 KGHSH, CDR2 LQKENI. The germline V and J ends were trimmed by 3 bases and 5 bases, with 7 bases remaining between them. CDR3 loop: CASSPTVTGELFF. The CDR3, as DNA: TGTGCCAGCTCACCGACGGTTACCGGGGAGCTGTTTTTT.

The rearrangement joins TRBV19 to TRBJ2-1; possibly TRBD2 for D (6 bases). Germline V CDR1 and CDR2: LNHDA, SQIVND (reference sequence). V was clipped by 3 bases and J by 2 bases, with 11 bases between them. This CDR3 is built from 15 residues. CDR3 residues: CASSMTGDPYNEQFF. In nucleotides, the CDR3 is TGTGCCAGTAGTATGACGGGGGACCCCTACAATGAGCAGTTCTTC.

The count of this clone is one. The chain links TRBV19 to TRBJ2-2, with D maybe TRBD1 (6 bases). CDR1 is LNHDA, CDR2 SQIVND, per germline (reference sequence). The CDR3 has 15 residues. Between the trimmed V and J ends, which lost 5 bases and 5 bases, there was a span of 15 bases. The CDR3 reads CASSPAPGATGELFF. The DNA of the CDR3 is TGTGCCAGTAGTCCCGCCCCAGGGGCGACCGGGGAGCTGTTTTTT.

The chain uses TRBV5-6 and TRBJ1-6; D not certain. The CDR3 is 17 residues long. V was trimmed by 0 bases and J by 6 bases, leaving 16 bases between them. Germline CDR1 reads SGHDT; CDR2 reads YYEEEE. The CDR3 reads CASSLVGSRYRNSPLHF. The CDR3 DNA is TGTGCCAGCAGCTTGGTCGGCAGCCGATATCGTAATTCACCCCTCCACTTT.

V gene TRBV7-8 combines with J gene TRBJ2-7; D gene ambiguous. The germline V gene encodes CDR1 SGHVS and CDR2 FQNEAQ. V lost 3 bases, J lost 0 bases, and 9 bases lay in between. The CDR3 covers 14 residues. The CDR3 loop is CASSFGRVSYEQYF. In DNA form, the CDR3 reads TGTGCCAGCAGCTTCGGTAGGGTCTCCTACGAGCAGTACTTC.